The 17 T cell receptor beta chains below all came from one sample that was sequenced in a study of blood T cell repertoires in COVID-19. Assay used: immunoSEQ multiplex PCR; TCRdb lists only in-frame clones, some missing. The table lists about 290,000 clones, 85% of them singletons. The specimen sequenced was peripheral blood. These receptors were taken from a woman aged 45-59 years with active or convalescent COVID-19.

The chain has TRBV19 and TRBJ1-1; no definite D call. The ends were cut back, 3 bases at V and 4 bases at J, with 12 bases in the middle. The CDR3 is 14 residues long. The V gene's germline CDR1 is LNHDA and CDR2 SQIVND (reference sequence). DNA of the CDR3: TGTGCCAGTAGTATCACTAACGGTCTCACTGAAGCTTTCTTT. Its translation: CASSITNGLTEAFF.

This chain uses TRBV6-1 with TRBJ2-3, with unresolved D. Germline loops: CDR1 MNHNS, CDR2 SASEGT. The CDR3 sequence is 12 residues long. V lost 3 bases, J lost 6 bases, and 7 bases lay in between. The CDR3 region has the DNA TGTGCCAGCAGTGATTCTGCGGATACGCAGTATTTT. Translation gives CASSDSADTQYF.

CDR3 sequence: CASSLFPTGPSNQPQHF. In DNA, the CDR3 is TGTGCCAGCAGCTTATTTCCGACAGGGCCTAGCAATCAGCCCCAGCATTTT. V usage is TRBV7-8 and J usage is TRBJ1-5, with TRBD1 identical over 7 bases. V was pared by 2 bases and J by 0 bases, with 7 bases of the junction left unmatched. Germline V gives CDR1 SGHVS, CDR2 FQNEAQ. This CDR3 has 17 residues.

The chain's CDR3 is CASSQDRRQGETGELFF. CDR3 DNA: TGCGCCAGCAGCCAAGATCGCAGACAGGGCGAAACCGGGGAGCTGTTTTTT. This chain links TRBV4-1 with TRBJ2-2; TRBD1 matches at 7 bases. V lost 0 bases to trimming and J lost 5 bases; unmatched junction nucleotides: 9. The CDR3 runs to 17 residues. CDR1 is MGHRA and CDR2 is YSYEKL in the germline V gene.

This sequence joins TRBV28 and TRBJ2-1; 7 bases align to TRBD2. Germline loops: CDR1 MDHEN, CDR2 SYDVKM. CDR3 length equals 12 residues. V was clipped by 8 bases and J by 8 bases; unmatched bases: 6. The CDR3 region is CASAGGSHEQFF. CDR3 in DNA: TGTGCCAGCGCGGGCGGGAGTCATGAGCAGTTCTTC.

This clone has only a few counts. The chain couples TRBV13 to TRBJ2-3; TRBD2 is a possible D gene (6 bases). Germline assignment: CDR1 PRHDT and CDR2 FYEKMQ (reference sequence). This CDR3 has 10 residues. V was clipped by 9 bases and J by 7 bases, with 8 bases between them. CDR3 sequence reads: CASGGYTQYF. CDR3 nucleotides: TGTGCCAGTGGAGGGTATACGCAGTATTTT.

The CDR3 nucleotides are TGTGCCAAACTAACAGGGGCCACTGAAGCTTTCTTT. The encoded protein is CAKLTGATEAFF. This chain uses TRBV2 with TRBJ1-1; 7 bases align to TRBD1. The V gene end was trimmed by 10 bases and the J gene end by 4 bases; junction bases not matched to a gene: 6. This CDR3 is 12 amino acids long. From germline, CDR1 is SNHLY and CDR2 FYNNEI.

The V and J genes are TRBV19 and TRBJ2-1; 8 bases are shared with TRBD1. CDR1 and CDR2 (germline): LNHDA, SQIVND (reference sequence). This CDR3 is 13 amino acids long. Trimming at V came to 9 bases and at J to 7 bases, leaving 8 bases not matched to a gene. DNA for the CDR3: TGTGCCAGCTCGGGGGACAGGATGAATGAGCAGTTCTTC. The encoded protein is CASSGDRMNEQFF.

The genes are TRBV28 and TRBJ2-7; D ambiguous. Trimming took off 4 bases at V and 7 bases at J, with 11 bases between the two ends. The germline CDR1 and CDR2 sequences are MDHEN and SYDVKM. CDR3 length equals 12 residues. CDR3 DNA: TGTGCCAGCAGTTCCCCCTCTAGGGAGCAGTACTTC. Translating gives CASSSPSREQYF.

The chain carries TRBV6-5 and TRBJ2-7; possible D gene TRBD2, 5 bases. The CDR3 totals 12 residues. Germline V CDR1 and CDR2: MNHEY, SVGAGI. V was clipped by 11 bases and J by 2 bases, with 13 bases between them. The CDR3 DNA is TGTGCCGCAAGGGCGGGCCCCTACGAGCAGTACTTC. Protein: CAARAGPYEQYF.

This clone was seen just once. This chain's CDR3 is CASSSHRGRENTEAFF. CDR3 nucleotides: TGTGCCAGCAGCTCACACAGGGGGCGTGAAAACACTGAAGCTTTCTTT. V and J are TRBV27 and TRBJ1-1; 9 bases fit TRBD1. This CDR3 has 16 amino acids. V gave up 6 bases and J gave up 2 bases; unmatched junction bases: 10. Germline loops: CDR1 MNHEY, CDR2 SMNVEV (reference sequence).

A single count supports this clone. This chain joins TRBV5-8 and TRBJ2-5; D remains ambiguous. The ends were cut back, 0 bases at V and 0 bases at J, with 12 bases in the middle. Germline V lookup: CDR1 SGHTS, CDR2 YDEGEE. This CDR3 region has 16 residues. CDR3: CASSLGRIGYQETQYF. CDR3 in DNA: TGTGCCAGCAGCTTGGGGAGAATTGGGTACCAAGAGACCCAGTACTTC.

The chain carries TRBV11-2 and TRBJ2-1; TRBD2 might be the D (6 bases). V lost 5 bases, J lost 3 bases, and 8 bases lay in between. CDR1 is SGHAT, CDR2 FQNNGV, per germline. The CDR3 sequence is 13 residues long. The CDR3 sequence: CASSPDYYNEQFF. The CDR3, as DNA: TGTGCCAGCAGCCCGGACTACTACAATGAGCAGTTCTTC.

The chain joins TRBV28 to TRBJ1-4; weak D call: TRBD1 (5 bases). CDR3 size: 14 residues. Per germline, CDR1 MDHEN and CDR2 SYDVKM. V was trimmed by 6 bases and J by 4 bases, leaving 12 bases between them. CDR3 protein: CASRDWRGNEKLFF. DNA of the CDR3: TGTGCCAGCAGGGACTGGAGGGGTAATGAAAAACTGTTTTTT.

The chain uses TRBV11-2 and TRBJ1-2; perhaps TRBD1 as D (6 bases). Per germline, CDR1 SGHAT and CDR2 FQNNGV. V dropped 4 bases and J dropped 6 bases, with 12 bases sitting between them. The CDR3 covers 13 residues. As DNA, the CDR3 is TGTGCCAGCAGCTCCCTTCAGGGGAATGGCTACACCTTC. This sequence encodes CASSSLQGNGYTF.

The rearrangement links TRBV19 to TRBJ2-3, with 12 positions matching TRBD2. V trimming: 4 bases; J trimming: 6 bases; junction bases outside the gene matches: 11. Germline-derived CDR1 and CDR2 are LNHDA and SQIVND (reference sequence). The CDR3 has 17 residues. CDR3 region: CASSTLLTSGSVDTQYF. In DNA, the CDR3 is TGTGCCAGTAGTACCCTATTGACTAGCGGGAGCGTGGATACGCAGTATTTT.

The V call is TRBV27, the J call TRBJ2-5, with 10 bases identical to TRBD2. The germline V gene encodes CDR1 MNHEY and CDR2 SMNVEV (reference sequence). The CDR3 has 17 residues. The V gene end was trimmed by 5 bases and the J gene end by 2 bases; junction bases not matched to a gene: 11. In nucleotides, the CDR3 is TGTGCCAGCAGTGCCAGGGGACTAGCGTCCCTTCAAGAGACCCAGTACTTC. This gives the protein CASSARGLASLQETQYF.